This TCR beta chain emerged from a study of blood T cell repertoires in COVID-19. Study information: Whether acute or convalescent, the COVID-19 samples came from the United States, Italy and Spain. Nucleic acid was either cDNA or gDNA, and it came from T cells, B-cell-depleted T cells, or PBMCs.

Per the study methods: The assay estimated nucleated cells by amplifying reference gene primers. Profiled with immunoSEQ multiplex PCR; TCRdb holds only in-frame clones, not every one. From that table come the V and J calls and clone size; the DNA was used to work out D and trimming. The table records 150,000 to 200,000 clones, around 77% of them present only once. The V segment lost 0 bases and the J segment 6 bases; nucleotides outside the gene matches: 12. Per germline, CDR1 LGHNA and CDR2 YNFKEQ. The CDR3 has 17 residues. This TCR was recovered from a man aged 55 to 69 with active or convalescent COVID-19. Specimen: peripheral blood. The genes are TRBV4-2 and TRBJ2-7; TRBD2 matches 9 bases. The CDR3: CASSQEAGGAGGPEQYF. Here the CDR3 DNA reads TGTGCCAGCAGCCAAGAAGCGGGGGGAGCGGGAGGCCCCGAGCAGTACTTC.